This T cell receptor beta chain was captured by sequencing in a study of cytomegalovirus exposure and HLA in healthy donors. General study results and limits: Researchers reported in a later analysis that a missense DCLRE1C variant was tied to TCR beta V- and J-gene trimming. Accounts indicate the classifier identified cytomegalovirus status with strong specificity and sensitivity. Some TCR beta chains (about 180 of them) were listed as cytomegalovirus-associated.

PCR was performed using 60 Vbeta and 13 Jbeta primers. The protocol was immunoSEQ multiplex PCR, while the TCRdb copy is restricted to in-frame clones and leaves out a portion. The repertoire shows about 160,000 clones; the top ten hold approximately 2%. Concerning this clone: What it binds is unknown.

The CDR3 is 15 residues long. Germline-derived CDR1 and CDR2 are SGHDN and FVKESK. Trimming removed 1 base at V and 6 bases at J, with 13 bases between. Sequencing was done on a sample of PBMCs. The source of this sequence is a man aged 30 to 45 in good health and CMV-seronegative. This chain uses TRBV14 with TRBJ2-1; the D is unclear. The CDR3 protein is CASSQGQSPLNEQFF. As DNA, the CDR3 is TGTGCCAGCAGCCAAGGCCAGTCCCCCCTCAATGAGCAGTTCTTC.